Shown below are 3 T cell receptor beta chains from a single sample sequenced in a study of blood T cell repertoires in COVID-19. Sequencing was performed with immunoSEQ multiplex PCR; in TCRdb, only in-frame clones are kept and a portion is missing. The sample holds some 130,000 clones, around 89% seen once. Material: peripheral blood. These receptors were taken from a man aged 55 to 70 with active or convalescent COVID-19.

There are many counts of this clone. The gene calls are TRBV19 and TRBJ1-6; 7 positions match TRBD1. Trimming at V came to 1 base and at J to 8 bases, leaving 5 bases not matched to a gene. CDR1 and CDR2 from the germline V gene are LNHDA and SQIVND (reference sequence). The CDR3 is 15 residues long. The DNA for the CDR3 is TGTGCCAGTAGTATAGGCGCAGGGGGTTATTCACCCCTCCACTTT. It yields the protein CASSIGAGGYSPLHF.

V gene TRBV4-3 combines with J gene TRBJ2-3; D is possibly TRBD1 (6 bases). The CDR3 contains 14 residues. Germline V CDR1 and CDR2: LGHNA, YSLEER. The V gene lost 0 bases and the J gene lost 4 bases, with 8 bases spanning the gap. In DNA form, the CDR3 reads TGCGCCAGCAGCCAAGAGCGGACAGCAGATACGCAGTATTTT. Encoded protein: CASSQERTADTQYF.

The V gene is TRBV11-3, the J gene TRBJ2-2, with 9 nucleotides matching TRBD1. From germline, CDR1 is SGHNT and CDR2 YENEEA. The CDR3 spans 14 residues. The V segment lost 5 bases and the J segment 6 bases; nucleotides outside the gene matches: 4. The CDR3 nucleotides are TGTGCCAGCAGCCGGACAGGGGATGCCGGGGAGCTGTTTTTT. As protein: CASSRTGDAGELFF.